This TCR beta chain was documented in a study of T-cell reconstitution after alpha-beta-depleted transplantation in children. Unique molecular identifiers were incorporated when the TCRbeta library was constructed. TCRdb reanalysed the PCR reads using MiXCR and keeps one entry per CDR3 protein. The sample has roughly 48,000 distinct CDR3 sequences, less than 6% seen once; the top ten hold around 30%. Unmatched junction bases numbered 11, after V lost 3 bases and J lost 4 bases. The CDR3 extends over 17 amino acids. Germline loops: CDR1 SGDLS, CDR2 YYNGEE. This clonotype was found many times. This chain connects TRBV9 to TRBJ2-2; 8 bases are shared with TRBD1. The receptor was derived from a female patient between 2 and 15 years old who had a stem cell transplant for aplastic anemia, so the T cells may come from the graft donor. The sequences come from PBMCs, mostly from graft donor cells, collected 60 days after TCRalphabeta/CD19-depleted stem cell transplant. The CDR3 reads CASSARWETGGTGELFF. The CDR3 nucleotides are TGTGCCAGCAGCGCCCGCTGGGAAACAGGGGGCACCGGGGAGCTGTTTTTT.